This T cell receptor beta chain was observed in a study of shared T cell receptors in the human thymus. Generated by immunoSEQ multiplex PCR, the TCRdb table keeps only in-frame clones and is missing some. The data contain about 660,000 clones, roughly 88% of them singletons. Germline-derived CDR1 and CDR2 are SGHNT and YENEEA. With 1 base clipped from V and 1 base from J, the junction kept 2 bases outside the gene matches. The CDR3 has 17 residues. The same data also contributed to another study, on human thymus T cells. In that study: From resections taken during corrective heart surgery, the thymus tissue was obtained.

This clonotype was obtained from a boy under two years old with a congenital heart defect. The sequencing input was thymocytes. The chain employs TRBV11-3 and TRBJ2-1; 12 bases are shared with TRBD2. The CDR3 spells CASSLGTSGKSYNEQFF. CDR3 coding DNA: TGTGCCAGCAGCTTAGGGACTAGCGGGAAGTCCTACAATGAGCAGTTCTTC.